This TCR beta chain was identified during a study of blood T cell repertoires in COVID-19. Study in general: Collection of acute and convalescent COVID-19 samples took place in the United States, Italy and Spain. PBMCs, B-cell-depleted T cells, or T cells provided the cDNA or gDNA that made up the material.

The germline V and J ends were trimmed by 0 bases and 0 bases, with 16 bases remaining between them. There are 18 residues in the CDR3. From germline, CDR1 is SGHRS and CDR2 YFSETQ. Authors' methods: Using reference gene primer amplification, nucleated cell counts were estimated. Profiled with immunoSEQ multiplex PCR; TCRdb holds only in-frame clones, not every one. Clone size and V and J calls were adopted from that table, with D and trimming inferred from the DNA. The sample consists of some 200,000 clones, about 86% of them appearing once. This clonotype was sampled from a woman between 55 and 75 years old with acute or convalescent COVID-19. Sequenced material: peripheral blood. The chain recombines TRBV5-1 with TRBJ2-1; D uncertain. The CDR3 spells CASSLVSVFPNSYNEQFF. CDR3 coding DNA: TGCGCCAGCAGCTTGGTTAGTGTCTTCCCTAACTCCTACAATGAGCAGTTCTTC.